This T cell receptor (beta chain) was obtained from a study of blood T cell repertoires in COVID-19. Libraries were prepared by immunoSEQ multiplex PCR; TCRdb keeps only in-frame clonotypes and omits some of them. The sample has some 170,000 clones; about 75% are singletons. Looked up from germline, CDR1 is DFQATT and CDR2 is SNEGSKA (reference sequence). V lost 3 bases, J lost 6 bases, and 15 bases lay in between. The CDR3 runs to 14 residues. The sequenced sample consisted of peripheral blood. This chain links TRBV20-1 with TRBJ1-5; TRBD1 might be the D (5 bases). The TCR was taken from a woman aged 70-85 years with acute or convalescent COVID-19. CDR3 sequence: CSASGDLGVQPQHF. The DNA of the CDR3 is TGCAGTGCTAGTGGTGACCTAGGGGTTCAGCCCCAGCATTTT.